These 29 T cell receptor beta chains were all obtained from the same sample, sequenced in a study of cytomegalovirus exposure and HLA in healthy donors. PCR was performed using 60 Vbeta and 13 Jbeta primers. Assay: immunoSEQ multiplex PCR; the TCRdb copy retains only in-frame clones and omits some. In the table there are 150,000 to 200,000 clones, about 85% of which are singletons. Source material: PBMCs. The receptor set was obtained from a boy between 2 and 10 years old in good health and CMV-seronegative.

J is TRBJ1-1 and V is TRBV2; D not resolved. CDR1 and CDR2 (germline): SNHLY, FYNNEI. The CDR3 length is 15 residues. V was shortened by 1 base and J by 2 bases, with 11 bases between the two germline ends. CDR3 amino acids: CASSEDRHSNTEAFF. The DNA for the CDR3 is TGTGCCAGCAGTGAAGACAGACATTCTAACACTGAAGCTTTCTTT.

This sequence joins TRBV4-1 and TRBJ2-5; D is perhaps TRBD2 (6 bases). The CDR3 sequence is 15 residues long. The V gene lost 1 base and the J gene lost 5 bases, with 14 bases spanning the gap. Germline V gene lookup returns CDR1 MGHRA and CDR2 YSYEKL. The CDR3 spells CASSQAYSGGETQYF. CDR3 nucleotides: TGCGCCAGCAGCCAAGCCTATAGCGGCGGGGAGACCCAGTACTTC.

The chain uses TRBV4-1 and TRBJ1-2, with 8 bases lining up with TRBD1. CDR1 is MGHRA, CDR2 YSYEKL, per germline. V shed 3 bases and J 4 bases; nucleotides not matched to a gene: 4. This CDR3 has 14 residues. CDR3 protein: CASSHGQGIYGYTF. CDR3 nucleotide sequence: TGCGCCAGCAGCCACGGACAGGGTATCTATGGCTACACCTTC.

This chain joins TRBV28 and TRBJ1-5, with D perhaps matching TRBD1 (6 bases). V was trimmed by 6 bases and J by 4 bases, leaving 10 bases between them. The CDR3 sequence is 13 residues long. Germline CDR1 is MDHEN and CDR2 is SYDVKM. For the CDR3, the DNA is TGTGCCAGCAGGGAGGGGGGGAATCAGCCCCAGCATTTT. This gives the protein CASREGGNQPQHF. The full variable domain, its missing parts supplied by reference TRBV28 and TRBJ1-5, is DVKVTQSSRYLVKRTGEKVFLECVQDMDHENMFWYRQDPGLGLRLIYFSYDVKMKEKGDIPEGYSVSREKKERFSLILESASTNQTSMYLCASREGGNQPQHFGDGTRLSIL.

This clone was seen a handful of times. The V call is TRBV2, the J call TRBJ1-6; possible D gene TRBD1, 5 bases. Germline V gene sequence: CDR1 SNHLY, CDR2 FYNNEI. V lost 4 bases and J 3 bases, leaving 10 bases between the germline ends. This CDR3 spans 15 amino acids. The CDR3 DNA follows: TGTGCCAGCAGTGTCCTCGGGGGCTATAATTCACCCCTCCACTTT. Translation: CASSVLGGYNSPLHF.

The V and J genes are TRBV19 and TRBJ2-5; TRBD2 aligns across 8 bases. The J call is in doubt because the DNA end fits TRBJ2-7 better. This CDR3 spans 15 amino acids. Germline V gives CDR1 LNHDA, CDR2 SQIVND (reference sequence). The DNA of the CDR3 is TGTGCCAGTAGTATATTCGGGGGGGGCACCTACGAGCAGTACTTC. It specifies CASSIFGGGTYEQYF.

This clone came up once. The chain joins TRBV19 to TRBJ2-5; 7 bases align to TRBD1. With V trimmed by 1 base and J by 2 bases, 4 bases remained unmatched. The germline CDR1 and CDR2 sequences are LNHDA and SQIVND (reference sequence). CDR3 length equals 15 residues. CDR3 region: CASSIGTGPQETQYF. CDR3 bases: TGTGCCAGTAGTATAGGGACAGGACCTCAAGAGACCCAGTACTTC.

V is TRBV5-1 and J is TRBJ2-1; D is perhaps TRBD1 (6 bases). The CDR3 totals 16 residues. The V end lost 1 base, the J end lost 6 bases, and 17 bases lay between the germline ends. Germline V CDR1 and CDR2: SGHRS, YFSETQ. In DNA, the CDR3 is TGCGCCAGCAGCTTGATCGGGACATCATTAGCCAATGAGCAGTTCTTC. Translating it yields CASSLIGTSLANEQFF.

This clone was seen only once. The V and J genes are TRBV20-1 and TRBJ2-3; no definite D call. The CDR3 length is 11 residues. The germline V gene encodes CDR1 DFQATT and CDR2 SNEGSKA (reference sequence). V lost 5 bases, J lost 5 bases, and 8 bases lay in between. CDR3 sequence reads: CSAPPVDTQYF. The CDR3, as DNA: TGCAGTGCTCCACCGGTAGATACGCAGTATTTT.

The chain uses TRBV6-1 and TRBJ1-2; D ambiguous. Germline CDR1 is MNHNS and CDR2 is SASEGT. The CDR3 totals 13 residues. V was trimmed by 6 bases and J by 8 bases, leaving 16 bases between them. The CDR3 reads CASRGGGLWGYTF. The CDR3 DNA sequence: TGTGCCAGCAGGGGAGGAGGGCTCTGGGGCTACACCTTC.

V is TRBV5-1 and J is TRBJ1-1; D may be TRBD1 (6 bases). In germline, CDR1 is SGHRS, CDR2 YFSETQ. This CDR3 has 13 amino acids. Trimming took off 4 bases at V and 4 bases at J, with 11 bases between the two ends. The CDR3 coding sequence is TGCGCCAGCAGCCCCACAGGGTTCACTGAAGCTTTCTTT. Its translation is CASSPTGFTEAFF.

The chain joins TRBV6-1 to TRBJ2-5; D remains ambiguous. Germline V gene lookup returns CDR1 MNHNS and CDR2 SASEGT. Trimming removed 7 bases at V and 0 bases at J, with 9 bases between. This CDR3 region has 13 residues. DNA for the CDR3: TGTGCCAGCATCCTCGGTTACCAAGAGACCCAGTACTTC. This sequence encodes CASILGYQETQYF.

The rearrangement uses TRBV10-1 and TRBJ1-1, with 7 bases identical to TRBD1. The J segment lost 1 base and the V segment lost 3 bases, leaving 5 bases of the junction unmatched. The CDR3 length is 15 residues. Germline assignment: CDR1 WNHNN and CDR2 SYGVQD (reference sequence). The CDR3 region is CASSDPGQPNTEAFF. The CDR3 coding sequence is TGCGCCAGCAGTGACCCGGGACAGCCGAACACTGAAGCTTTCTTT.

This clone was counted a single time. This sequence joins TRBV13 and TRBJ2-7, with D tentatively TRBD2 (6 bases). The CDR3 covers 14 residues. Germline V CDR1 and CDR2: PRHDT, FYEKMQ (reference sequence). V lost 2 bases and J 1 base, leaving 9 bases between the germline ends. Written as DNA, the CDR3 is TGTGCCAGCAGCTTAAGCGGGTCTTCCTACGAGCAGTACTTC. Encoded protein: CASSLSGSSYEQYF.

The chain joins TRBV18 to TRBJ1-2; 8 bases are a match to TRBD1. The V gene's germline CDR1 is KGHSH and CDR2 LQKENI. V lost 3 bases and J lost 0; bases outside the gene matches: 3. The CDR3 runs 15 residues. The DNA for the CDR3 is TGTGCCAGCTCACCCTCGACAGGGGCTAACTATGGCTACACCTTC. Protein: CASSPSTGANYGYTF.

The chain recombines TRBV6-1 with TRBJ2-1; perhaps TRBD1 as D (5 bases). Trimming shortened V by 3 bases and J by 6 bases, and 18 bases separated the two germline ends. Germline loops: CDR1 MNHNS, CDR2 SASEGT. The CDR3 is 16 amino acids. CDR3 sequence: CASSEWGGSRLNEQFF. CDR3 DNA: TGTGCCAGCAGTGAGTGGGGCGGCTCAAGGCTCAATGAGCAGTTCTTC.

The rearrangement links TRBV29-1 to TRBJ2-1, with TRBD2 matching 7 bases. The germline CDR1 and CDR2 sequences are SQVTM and ANQGSEA. The CDR3 is 13 residues long. J gave up 3 bases and V 4 bases, and 3 bases lay outside the gene matches. The CDR3 spells CSVVGGSYNEQFF. Here the CDR3 DNA reads TGCAGCGTTGTTGGCGGGAGCTACAATGAGCAGTTCTTC.

This chain connects TRBV6-1 to TRBJ2-6, with D maybe TRBD2 (5 bases). The CDR3 is 19 amino acids. Germline-derived CDR1 and CDR2 are MNHNS and SASEGT. V was shortened by 1 base and J by 0 bases, with 16 bases between the two germline ends. CDR3 sequence: CASSEVRESDTSGANVLTF. In nucleotides, the CDR3 is TGTGCCAGCAGTGAAGTCCGGGAATCAGATACCTCTGGGGCCAACGTCCTGACTTTC.

The rearrangement links TRBV19 to TRBJ1-4, with D uncertain. V lost 1 base, J lost 8 bases, and 11 bases lay in between. Germline CDR1 and CDR2: LNHDA and SQIVND (reference sequence). The CDR3 runs to 14 residues. The CDR3 spells CASSIGNTGEKLFF. For the CDR3, the DNA is TGTGCCAGTAGTATAGGAAACACCGGGGAAAAACTGTTTTTT.

The CDR3 bases are TGTGCCAGCAGCTTGCGACAGGGACAAAATAATTCACCCCTCCACTTT. As protein: CASSLRQGQNNSPLHF. The V and J genes are TRBV5-6 and TRBJ1-6; 7 nucleotides match TRBD1. The V gene end was trimmed by 1 base and the J gene end by 5 bases; junction bases not matched to a gene: 6. The CDR3 sequence is 16 residues long. CDR1 and CDR2 from the germline V gene are SGHDT and YYEEEE.

This clone has a handful of counts. This sequence joins TRBV10-3 and TRBJ1-1, with 7 bases identical to TRBD1. Germline V gene sequence: CDR1 ENHRY, CDR2 SYGVKD. The CDR3 runs to 15 residues. V lost 2 bases and J lost 1; bases outside the gene matches: 4. CDR3 sequence: CAISEGDSPNTEAFF. The CDR3 DNA sequence: TGTGCCATCAGTGAGGGGGACAGCCCGAACACTGAAGCTTTCTTT.

The chain joins TRBV28 to TRBJ2-5; no definite D call. The CDR3 runs to 14 residues. Germline V gene sequence: CDR1 MDHEN, CDR2 SYDVKM. V lost 3 bases, J lost 5 bases, and 13 bases lay in between. This chain's CDR3 is CASSLMINRETQYF. The CDR3 coding sequence is TGTGCCAGCAGTTTGATGATAAACCGGGAGACCCAGTACTTC.

This chain links TRBV5-4 with TRBJ1-1; D not certain. Per germline, CDR1 SGHNT and CDR2 YYREEE (reference sequence). With 0 bases removed from V and 0 bases from J, the gap between germline ends came to 6 bases. The CDR3 is 14 amino acids. Written as DNA, the CDR3 is TGTGCCAGCAGCTTGGGAGGGTTGAACACTGAAGCTTTCTTT. Encoded protein: CASSLGGLNTEAFF.

The chain combines TRBV6-5 with TRBJ2-7; unclear D gene. Germline CDR1 is MNHEY and CDR2 is SVGAGI. The length of the CDR3 is 15 residues. Trimming removed 2 bases at V and 3 bases at J, with 14 bases between. The DNA of the CDR3 is TGTGCCAGCAGTTACGGGCCAAGGCCACTCTACGAGCAGTACTTC. Translation: CASSYGPRPLYEQYF.

This clone was observed a handful of times. This rearrangement joins TRBV14 to TRBJ2-7, with TRBD1 as a possible D gene (5 bases). Germline CDR1 SGHDN, CDR2 FVKESK. The V and J ends lost 1 base and 6 bases respectively, with 10 bases between them. The CDR3 has 13 residues. CDR3 loop: CASSQGWTTEQYF. CDR3 bases: TGTGCCAGCAGCCAAGGATGGACAACCGAGCAGTACTTC.

This sequence joins TRBV7-9 and TRBJ2-3, with 10 nucleotides matching TRBD2. Germline assignment: CDR1 SEHNR and CDR2 FQNEAQ (reference sequence). V was clipped by 1 base and J by 3 bases; unmatched bases: 4. The CDR3 spans 16 residues. The CDR3 DNA reads as TGTGCCAGCAGCTTAGACCTAGCGGGGGATACAGATACGCAGTATTTT. It yields the protein CASSLDLAGDTDTQYF.

The rearrangement uses TRBV19 and TRBJ1-5; D remains ambiguous. The CDR3 is 15 amino acids. Per the germline V gene, CDR1 is LNHDA and CDR2 is SQIVND (reference sequence). Trimming removed 7 bases at V and 5 bases at J, with 18 bases between. CDR3 coding DNA: TGTGCCAGTATAGCAGTCCTGGACGGGGATCAGCCCCAGCATTTT. Protein sequence: CASIAVLDGDQPQHF.

This clone came up a few times. The chain carries TRBV2 and TRBJ1-2; possibly TRBD1 for D (6 bases). Trimming took 6 bases from V and 2 from J, leaving 10 bases between them. Germline CDR1 is SNHLY and CDR2 is FYNNEI. This CDR3 is 13 amino acids long. CDR3 loop: CASRPTGNYGYTF. The CDR3 bases are TGTGCCAGCAGGCCTACAGGGAACTATGGCTACACCTTC.

The V gene is TRBV12-2, the J gene TRBJ2-5; TRBD2 was called by the table and not checked on the DNA. The J call may be faulty, since TRBJ2-7 better matches the DNA end. TRBV12-2 is deemed a pseudogene. The CDR3 runs to 15 residues. CDR3: CASRLAVAGPYEQYF. The CDR3 DNA is TGTGCAAGTCGCTTAGCTGTAGCGGGACCCTACGAGCAGTACTTC.